This section outlines one T cell receptor (beta chain) sequence together with its context. These data are taken from a study of shared clonotypes between healthy human individuals. Profiling relied on immunoSEQ multiplex PCR, and the TCRdb table lists in-frame clones only, not all of them. The sample includes about 380,000 clones, approximately 96% of them seen just once. The CDR3 is 13 residues long. Germline-derived CDR1 and CDR2 are LNHDA and SQIVND (reference sequence). Deletions cut 5 bases from V and 3 bases from J, with 11 bases between. Input material: memory CD8+ T cells sorted from blood. As to subset: CD45RO+ cells pooled with CCR7-negative TemRA cells. The rearrangement uses TRBV19 and TRBJ2-7; D possibly corresponds to TRBD2 (5 bases). This clonotype was sampled from a man aged 30 to 39 in good health. DNA for the CDR3: TGTGCCAGTAGTCCCAGCGCGGGCTACGAGCAGTACTTC. Protein product: CASSPSAGYEQYF.